This T cell receptor beta chain was retrieved from a study of blood T cell repertoires in COVID-19. Study background: Sites across the United States, Italy and Spain contributed samples from acute and convalescent COVID-19.

As originally analysed: Cell counts per sample came from amplifying reference gene primers. Profiling relied on immunoSEQ multiplex PCR, and the TCRdb table lists in-frame clones only, not all of them. Clonal size and the V and J genes are those of that table, whereas D and trimming came from the DNA. This sample has about 320,000 clones, with about 85% found just once. Individuals aged about 18 to 100 years were recruited from roughly 23 US areas. Trimming removed 0 bases from V and 7 bases from J, with 7 bases in between. CDR3 size: 12 residues. Germline V lookup: CDR1 SGDLS, CDR2 YYNGEE. This clonotype was obtained from a woman aged 25 to 39 who had been exposed to COVID-19. The sequencing input was PBMCs or T cells enriched from blood (not recorded which). V is TRBV9 and J is TRBJ1-2; a weak D match, TRBD1 (5 bases). The CDR3 bases are TGTGCCAGCAGCGTAGTGGGGCTTGGCTACACCTTC. Protein sequence: CASSVVGLGYTF.